This is a list of T cell receptor beta chains from one sample in a study of post-analysis software for immune sequencing data. TCRdb fed the PCR reads into MiXCR, producing one record per CDR3 protein. The table lists almost 700,000 distinct CDR3 sequences, approximately 59% of them singletons. Sequencing was carried out using blood. The receptors were gathered from a girl aged 2 to 9 with multiple sclerosis. Each CDR3 is given with its conserved first and last residue. The D gene is left open where the match is weak. Part of the rows lack a size; the others show once, few, many or a class for expanded clones.

cdr3_nt	cdr3_aa	v_call	clone_size	j_call	d_call
TGCAGCGTTGAACCACCGGGTCCTAGCGACCAAGAGACCCAGTACTTC	CSVEPPGPSDQETQYF	TRBV29-1	NA	TRBJ2-5	NA
TGTGCCAGCTATGATACAGGGGTGAATGGCTACACCTTC	CASYDTGVNGYTF	TRBV27	NA	TRBJ1-2	TRBD1
TGTGCCAGCAGCCGACAGGGGCCGAACCAAGAGACCCAGTACTTC	CASSRQGPNQETQYF	TRBV12-3/TRBV12-4	many	TRBJ2-5	TRBD1
TGTGCCAGCAGTGAATACGGCGGGAGGGCCGTCTCCGGGGAGCTGTTTTTT	CASSEYGGRAVSGELFF	TRBV25-1	NA	TRBJ2-2	TRBD2
TGTGCCACCAGCAAGGGACCTTCCCTCTCCGAGCAGTACTTC	CATSKGPSLSEQYF	TRBV15	few	TRBJ2-7	NA
TGTGCCACCAGCAGAGCCTCCTCGGGGGGTGAGCAGTTCTTC	CATSRASSGGEQFF	TRBV15	NA	TRBJ2-1	TRBD2
TGTGCCAGCCGGGACAGGGGGACGGAGACCCAGTACTTC	CASRDRGTETQYF	TRBV2	NA	TRBJ2-5	TRBD1
TGTGCCAGCAGCGTGGGGGCGGGAGAGTTCAATGAGCGGTTCTTC	CASSVGAGEFNERFF	TRBV9	NA	TRBJ2-1	NA
TGTGCCAGCAGCTTAGCCGCGAATACCTACGAGCAGTACTTC	CASSLAANTYEQYF	TRBV11-2	few	TRBJ2-7	NA
TGTGCCAGCAGTTCCAGGGGGTCGGACTATGGCTACACCTTC	CASSSRGSDYGYTF	TRBV6-6	NA	TRBJ1-2	TRBD1
TGTGCCAGCACGGACAGCGGGAACTACGAGCAGTACTTC	CASTDSGNYEQYF	TRBV25-1	NA	TRBJ2-7	NA
TGTGCCATCAGTTATAGGGGCAGTCGCTCCTACGAGCAGTACTTC	CAISYRGSRSYEQYF	TRBV10-3	NA	TRBJ2-7	NA
TGTGCCAGCAGCTTAGGCATGAACAATGAGCAGTTCTTC	CASSLGMNNEQFF	TRBV7-9	few	TRBJ2-1	NA
TGTGCCAGCAGCAACAGGGACAGGGCGATTGATGGCTACACCTTC	CASSNRDRAIDGYTF	TRBV5-7	NA	TRBJ1-2	TRBD1
TGCAGCGTTGCCTCATCCGACATTCCGGGGGGCTACACCTTC	CSVASSDIPGGYTF	TRBV29-1	NA	TRBJ1-2	NA
TGTGCCAGCAGTTTAACAGGGGGCGTTCGATCTGAGCAGTTCTTC	CASSLTGGVRSEQFF	TRBV27	NA	TRBJ2-1	TRBD1
TGTGCCAGCAGTCAACGACAGGGGAATTCACCCCCCCACTTT	CASSQRQGNSPPHF	TRBV12-3/TRBV12-4	NA	TRBJ1-6	TRBD1
TGTGCCAGCACGGCGGGCCCTCTTGGCTACACCTTC	CASTAGPLGYTF	TRBV2	NA	TRBJ1-2	NA
TGTGCCAGCAGCCAATACAGGGGACTGGTGGAGAATGAGCAGTTCTTC	CASSQYRGLVENEQFF	TRBV7-9	NA	TRBJ2-1	NA
TGCAGTGCTCTTAGCGGCTCCGGCACAGATACGCAGTATTTT	CSALSGSGTDTQYF	TRBV20-1	NA	TRBJ2-3	NA
TGTGCCAGCTCGACAGGCTTTCTTTATGGCTACACCTTC	CASSTGFLYGYTF	TRBV2	NA	TRBJ1-2	NA
TGCAGTGCTGGGGGGGCAGGGAAGAAAGAGACCCAGTACTTC	CSAGGAGKKETQYF	TRBV20-1	NA	TRBJ2-5	NA
TGCGCCAGCAGACAAGACAGGGACTACGAGCAGTACTTC	CASRQDRDYEQYF	TRBV5-1	NA	TRBJ2-7	TRBD1